The 27 T cell receptor beta chains reported below all come from one sample, sequenced in a study of radiotherapy plus CTLA-4 blockade in lung cancer. Assay: immunoSEQ multiplex PCR; the TCRdb copy retains only in-frame clones and omits some. The profile shows 40,000 or so clones, 70% to 80% of them singletons. Material: peripheral blood, obtained from a patient treated with radiotherapy plus ipilimumab. These TCRs come from a human donor with non-small cell lung cancer who had stable disease on radiotherapy plus ipilimumab.

The chain recombines TRBV27 with TRBJ1-5; possibly TRBD1 for D (5 bases). Trimming pared 7 bases from V and 0 bases from J, leaving 22 bases between. The CDR3 is made up of 18 amino acids. Germline V CDR1 and CDR2: MNHEY, SMNVEV (reference sequence). CDR3 region: CASTQRGSWAYSNQPQHF. The CDR3, as DNA: TGTGCCAGCACTCAAAGGGGCTCGTGGGCTTATAGCAATCAGCCCCAGCATTTT.

The chain couples TRBV5-4 to TRBJ2-5, with TRBD2 identical over 14 bases. The germline V gene has CDR1 SGHNT and CDR2 YYREEE (reference sequence). J was trimmed by 5 bases and V by 5 bases; bases with no gene match: 8. The CDR3 has 16 residues. The CDR3 region has the DNA TGTGCCAGCAGGGAGACTAGCGGGGGGGCGCGCGAGACCCAGTACTTC. Protein product: CASRETSGGARETQYF. Full variable domain (remainder filled in from reference TRBV5-4 and TRBJ2-5): ETGVTQSPTHLIKTRGQQVTLRCSSQSGHNTVSWYQQALGQGPQFIFQYYREEENGRGNFPPRFSGLQFPNYSSELNVNALELDDSALYLCASRETSGGARETQYFGPGTRLLVL.

The rearrangement links TRBV5-1 to TRBJ2-7; 7 bases fit TRBD1. V lost 0 bases to trimming and J lost 9 bases; unmatched junction nucleotides: 12. Germline lookup yields CDR1 SGHRS and CDR2 YFSETQ. This CDR3 comprises 15 residues. CDR3 in DNA: TGCGCCAGCAGCTTGGGGACAGGCCAGATGGTGGTGCAGTACTTC. It yields the protein CASSLGTGQMVVQYF.

This clone was seen a handful of times. The rearrangement uses TRBV2 and TRBJ2-3; D might be TRBD1 (5 bases). The CDR3 consists of 12 residues. The germline gives CDR1 SNHLY, CDR2 FYNNEI. Trimming removed 7 bases at V and 7 bases at J, with 12 bases between. CDR3: CASTQDSYTQYF. CDR3 nucleotides: TGTGCCAGCACACAGGATTCTTATACGCAGTATTTT. The whole variable domain, filled in from reference TRBV2 and TRBJ2-3, reads EPEVTQTPSHQVTQMGQEVILRCVPISNHLYFYWYRQILGQKVEFLVSFYNNEISEKSEIFDDQFSVERPDGSNFTLKIRSTKLEDSAMYFCASTQDSYTQYFGPGTRLTVL.

This clone was picked up one time. The CDR3 loop reads CASSLGGREQYF. The CDR3 coding sequence is TGTGCCAGCAGCCTGGGGGGCCGCGAGCAGTACTTC. V is TRBV5-4 and J is TRBJ2-7; D is tentatively TRBD1 or TRBD2 (6 bases each). V was trimmed by 4 bases and J by 6 bases, leaving 11 bases between them. The CDR3 runs 12 residues. Germline V gene data show CDR1 as SGHNT and CDR2 as YYREEE (reference sequence).

V gene TRBV7-9 combines with J gene TRBJ1-2; the D gene is possibly TRBD1 (6 bases). The V gene's germline CDR1 is SEHNR and CDR2 FQNEAQ (reference sequence). The CDR3 consists of 14 residues. V shed 6 bases and J shed 2 bases, with 13 bases lying between them. CDR3 protein: CASSLTGTNYGYTF. CDR3 sequence (DNA): TGTGCCAGCAGTCTCACAGGGACCAACTATGGCTACACCTTC. Looking up the rest from reference TRBV7-9 and TRBJ1-2 gives the full variable domain: DTGVSQNPRHKITKRGQNVTFRCDPISEHNRLYWYRQTLGQGPEFLTYFQNEAQLEKSRLLSDRFSAERPKGSFSTLEIQRTEQGDSAMYLCASSLTGTNYGYTFGSGTRLTVV.

The J gene is TRBJ2-7, the V gene TRBV5-1, with a tentative D call TRBD2 (8 bases). Germline values: CDR1 SGHRS, CDR2 YFSETQ. Trimming cost V 1 base and J 2 bases, with 13 bases left between them. The CDR3 has 15 amino acids. DNA of the CDR3: TGCGCCAGCAGCTTGTTAGCGGGACAGACCTACGAGCAGTACTTC. Its protein product is CASSLLAGQTYEQYF.

The chain recombines TRBV9 with TRBJ1-3, with TRBD1 matching 11 bases. With V trimmed by 3 bases and J by 0 bases, 8 bases remained unmatched. From germline, CDR1 is SGDLS and CDR2 YYNGEE. This CDR3 has 18 amino acids. The CDR3 spells CASSARTGGFTSGNTIYF. The CDR3 DNA reads as TGTGCCAGCAGCGCTCGGACAGGGGGCTTTACCTCTGGAAACACCATATATTTT.

In its sample, this clone was seen once. V usage is TRBV19 and J usage is TRBJ1-1; the D gene is possibly TRBD1 (5 bases). The V gene's germline CDR1 is LNHDA and CDR2 SQIVND (reference sequence). The V end was cut by 4 bases, the J end by 0 bases, with 15 bases between. This CDR3 spans 16 amino acids. The CDR3 DNA reads TGTGCCAGTAGTAAGGGGATTTACGACATGAACACTGAAGCTTTCTTT. As protein: CASSKGIYDMNTEAFF.

The chain links TRBV29-1 to TRBJ1-2; unclear D gene. This CDR3 is 11 amino acids long. V shed 4 bases and J shed 9 bases, with 12 bases lying between them. Germline V gene lookup returns CDR1 SQVTM and CDR2 ANQGSEA. The CDR3 here is CSVVVVNSYTF. The CDR3 DNA reads as TGCAGCGTTGTTGTTGTTAATAGCTACACCTTC.

The J gene is TRBJ2-5, the V gene TRBV7-2; 10 nucleotides line up with TRBD2. CDR1 and CDR2 (germline): SGHTA, FQGNSA. With 1 base clipped from V and 5 bases from J, the junction kept 4 bases outside the gene matches. The CDR3 spans 15 residues. CDR3 nucleotides: TGTGCCAGCAGCTTAGTTGGTAGCGGGGGGGAGACCCAGTACTTC. Its protein product is CASSLVGSGGETQYF.

The count of this clone is one. The chain links TRBV27 to TRBJ1-3; D uncertain. V dropped 3 bases and J dropped 2 bases, with 5 bases sitting between them. The CDR3 spans 13 residues. Looked up from germline, CDR1 is MNHEY and CDR2 is SMNVEV (reference sequence). CDR3 nucleotide sequence: TGTGCCAGCAGTTTCCTCCCTGGAAACACCATATATTTT. The encoded protein is CASSFLPGNTIYF.

The J gene is TRBJ2-3, the V gene TRBV18; 12 bases fit TRBD1. Germline V gives CDR1 KGHSH, CDR2 LQKENI. V was clipped by 1 base and J by 4 bases; unmatched bases: 3. CDR3 length: 16 amino acids. CDR3 nucleotides: TGTGCCAGCTCACCACGGGACAGGGGGCGATCAGATACGCAGTATTTT. Translated, it gives CASSPRDRGRSDTQYF.

The V call is TRBV7-3, the J call TRBJ2-3; possible D gene TRBD2, 6 bases. V lost 2 bases and J lost 2, with 14 bases in between. In germline, CDR1 is SGHTA, CDR2 FQGTGA. This CDR3 spans 16 amino acids. CDR3 nucleotides: TGTGCCAGCAGCTTACAGGGCCGGGGGAACACAGATACGCAGTATTTT. It specifies CASSLQGRGNTDTQYF.

V usage is TRBV27 and J usage is TRBJ1-6; 7 nucleotides align to TRBD1. This CDR3 is 15 amino acids long. The germline gives CDR1 MNHEY, CDR2 SMNVEV (reference sequence). The V segment lost 3 bases and the J segment 10 bases; nucleotides outside the gene matches: 9. CDR3 nucleotides: TGTGCCAGCAGTTTTTCTCGACAGGGTGACTCACCCCTCCACTTT. This codes for CASSFSRQGDSPLHF.

The CDR3 loop reads CASRQTAIYGYTF. For the CDR3, the DNA is TGTGCCAGCAGGCAGACAGCGATTTATGGCTACACCTTC. This sequence joins TRBV6-5 and TRBJ1-2; D possibly corresponds to TRBD1 (5 bases). The V and J ends lost 6 bases and 5 bases respectively, with 13 bases between them. The CDR3 runs to 13 residues. The germline V gene has CDR1 MNHEY and CDR2 SVGAGI.

The sample holds one count of this clone. The chain has TRBV7-3 and TRBJ2-2; the D gene is possibly TRBD1 (5 bases). The germline V gene encodes CDR1 SGHTA and CDR2 FQGTGA. With 1 base removed from V and 0 bases from J, the gap between germline ends came to 12 bases. This CDR3 has 17 amino acids. The DNA for the CDR3 is TGTGCCAGCAGCTTAATTAGTACAGGAGCGAACACCGGGGAGCTGTTTTTT. Translating it yields CASSLISTGANTGELFF.

The chain carries TRBV18 and TRBJ2-7; 7 positions agree with TRBD1. The CDR3 contains 16 residues. Germline V CDR1 and CDR2: KGHSH, LQKENI. J gave up 0 bases and V 0 bases, and 5 bases lay outside the gene matches. The CDR3 nucleotides read TGTGCCAGCTCACCACCCGGACAGGCGAGCTCCTACGAGCAGTACTTC. Its translation is CASSPPGQASSYEQYF. The full variable domain, in which reference TRBV18 and TRBJ2-7 provide the parts outside the CDR3, is NAGVMQNPRHLVRRRGQEARLRCSPMKGHSHVYWYRQLPEEGLKFMVYLQKENIIDESGMPKERFSAEFPKEGPSILRIQQVVRGDSAAYFCASSPPGQASSYEQYFGPGTRLTVT.

The J gene is TRBJ1-2, the V gene TRBV7-2; unclear D gene. The CDR3 is made up of 14 amino acids. Trimming shortened V by 5 bases and J by 1 base, and 11 bases separated the two germline ends. Germline assignment: CDR1 SGHTA and CDR2 FQGNSA. CDR3 in DNA: TGTGCCAGCAGCCCCAGACTCGTTAACTATGGCTACACCTTC. This translates into CASSPRLVNYGYTF.

The gene calls are TRBV9 and TRBJ1-2; D is possibly TRBD1 (6 bases). Trimming left V 7 bases short and J 5 bases short, with 15 bases between. This CDR3 spans 13 amino acids. The germline CDR1 and CDR2 sequences are SGDLS and YYNGEE. The CDR3 nucleotides are TGTGCCAGCGGACGCAGGGGCCGTTATGGCTACACCTTC. Amino acid sequence: CASGRRGRYGYTF.

The chain has TRBV19 and TRBJ1-3, with 7 positions matching TRBD1. The CDR3 is 16 residues long. The V gene's germline CDR1 is LNHDA and CDR2 SQIVND (reference sequence). The V and J ends lost 1 base and 0 bases, in that order; junction bases with no gene match: 3. The CDR3 protein is CASSIVGTASGNTIYF. The CDR3 DNA is TGTGCCAGTAGTATAGTCGGGACAGCCTCTGGAAACACCATATATTTT.

The rearrangement uses TRBV7-6 and TRBJ2-1, with a tentative D call TRBD1 (7 bases). V dropped 6 bases and J dropped 3 bases, with 15 bases sitting between them. This CDR3 is 15 amino acids long. Germline CDR1 reads SGHVS; CDR2 reads FNYEAQ. In DNA, the CDR3 is TGTGCCAGCAGTCTGGAGGGGACAGACTACAATGAGCAGTTCTTC. Encoded protein: CASSLEGTDYNEQFF.

CDR3 bases: TGTGCCAGCAGTCCCATGGGACAGGGAGCTACTTACGAGCAGTACTTC. Its protein product is CASSPMGQGATYEQYF. The chain is built from TRBV27 and TRBJ2-7; 9 nucleotides align to TRBD1. The CDR3 consists of 16 residues. The germline V gene has CDR1 MNHEY and CDR2 SMNVEV (reference sequence). Trimming removed 5 bases from V and 4 bases from J; junction bases left unmatched: 12.

This clone showed up just a few times. The rearrangement uses TRBV6-6 and TRBJ1-6; D remains unclear. Germline CDR1 reads MNHNY; CDR2 reads SVGAGI (reference sequence). This CDR3 comprises 14 residues. V lost 4 bases to trimming and J lost 6 bases, with 10 bases between them. The CDR3 spells CASSLVFPNSPLHF. The CDR3 coding sequence is TGTGCCAGCAGTTTAGTTTTCCCTAATTCACCCCTCCACTTT.

This chain links TRBV28 with TRBJ2-7; D uncertain. Germline CDR1 MDHEN, CDR2 SYDVKM. V dropped 2 bases and J dropped 5 bases, with 4 bases sitting between them. The CDR3 totals 11 residues. CDR3 DNA sequence: TGTGCCAGCAGTTTACATGACGAGCAGTACTTC. It encodes CASSLHDEQYF.

The CDR3 is CASSGSGPSYEQYF. For the CDR3, the DNA is TGTGCCAGCAGTGGTAGCGGGCCCTCCTACGAGCAGTACTTC. This rearrangement joins TRBV2 to TRBJ2-7, with 7 bases fitting TRBD2. The CDR3 contains 14 residues. The junction had 3 bases not matched to a gene; V was cut back by 4 bases and J by 0 bases. CDR1 and CDR2 from the germline V gene are SNHLY and FYNNEI.

The V and J genes are TRBV6-1 and TRBJ2-7; 10 bases agree with TRBD2. This CDR3 spans 14 amino acids. The ends lost 7 bases at V and 3 bases at J; junction bases unmatched: 6. Germline V gives CDR1 MNHNS, CDR2 SASEGT. The CDR3 reads CASIPSGGFYEQYF. The CDR3 region has the DNA TGTGCCAGCATACCTAGCGGGGGTTTCTACGAGCAGTACTTC.